The sample holds one count of the clone carrying this T cell receptor (beta chain). No antigen is known for it. Libraries were prepared by immunoSEQ multiplex PCR; TCRdb keeps only in-frame clonotypes and omits some of them. The profile shows fewer than 85,000 clones, about 90% of them singletons. This CDR3 is built from 19 residues. V lost 3 bases, J lost 0 bases, and 14 bases stayed unmatched. The germline V gene has CDR1 SGHTA and CDR2 FQGNSA. The record originates from a study of cytomegalovirus exposure and HLA in healthy donors. For the study at large: The 100 to 150 validation repertoires and the roughly 690 first-cohort repertoires shared a platform, a later analysis reported.

Study-wide results and limits: According to a subsequent analysis, TCR clusters identified in the first cohort showed a tendency to co-occur across the 120 or so validation repertoires. 150 to 200 TCR beta chains were listed as cytomegalovirus-associated.

The sample consisted of PBMCs. The chain employs TRBV7-2 and TRBJ2-1, with 7 bases identical to TRBD1. This clonotype was obtained from a young woman in good health and CMV-seropositive. The CDR3 loop reads CASSFPPRGQKSSYNEQFF. For the CDR3, the DNA is TGTGCCAGCAGCTTTCCCCCCCGGGGACAGAAGAGCTCCTACAATGAGCAGTTCTTC.